One T cell receptor (beta chain) is described in this entry. No cognate antigen has been identified for it. Base qualities were left out, and no much larger clone turns up one base away. In light of the paper, this sample's time point label describes: baseline before first vaccination. Vaccinee samples were obtained from the UK trials COV001 and COV002, which included a single-blind randomized controlled phase 2/3 trial of AZD1222 (ChAdOx1 nCoV-19) in healthy adults. For TCRbeta chain sequencing, PBMC samples were collected from trial participants at day 0 and at day 28 after the second dose. This sample stems from a study of T cell responses to AZD1222 COVID-19 vaccine (dated by TCRdb to the early 2020s). Context from the whole study: AZD1222 recipients with second doses at about 4 weeks or about 12 weeks were pooled, because spike-specific TCR depth and breadth did not differ between schedules. A total of about 250 trial participants underwent TCR sequencing, of whom 200 to 220 had received two doses of AZD1222 and about 26 had received two doses of the MenACWY control vaccine. Enrollment into the trials was organized by age into subgroups of 18-55, 56-69 and 70-plus years, and those subgroups contained roughly 150, 30 and 60 TCR-sequenced participants, respectively.

The germline V gene (reference sequence) gives CDR1 as LNHDA and CDR2 as SQIVND. A distance of 18 bases separates the germline ends of V and J, which lose 5 bases and 7 bases respectively. The CDR3 goes from the cysteine to the phenylalanine over 15 residues. Here the CDR3 DNA is all that survives: 45 bases in frame from base 1. The CDR3 regions of human TCRbeta chains were subjected to immunosequencing. On the authors' methods: Repertoire TCRs were matched against a reference library of SARS-CoV-2-specific TCRs generated with the MIRA antigen-specificity platform. Breadth was defined as the fraction of unique TCRs that were SARS-CoV-2-associated. Depth was defined as the fraction of total T cells that were SARS-CoV-2-associated. Using the MIRA data, every spike-specific TCR was mapped to the spike region that the TCR reacted to and assigned to either a CD4 or a CD8 class. Log10-transformed breadth and depth values were compared by one-way ANOVA with Sidak's multiple comparisons tests. Here the immuneACCESS table is served through TCRdb, limited to in-frame sequences with V and J called. Missing clones are a known gap in these copies; in checked studies unresolved V genes cover under half, and the rest lacks a known reason. Clone size and V and J calls were adopted from that table, with D and trimming inferred from the DNA. The sample table records approximately 110,000 clones; approximately 90% of these occur just once. The ten largest clones represent about 9.1% of the sample.

Broader findings and caveats from the paper: Most participants were white British and females outnumbered males, and the authors suggested that clonal diversity may have been underestimated. Reportedly, close to half of the unique spike-specific TCRs recognized epitopes lying outside the regions that are mutated in the B.1.351 and B.1.1.7 variants. Conclusions about previously exposed vaccinees are limited, since just a handful of AZD1222 recipients were seropositive for SARS-CoV-2 at baseline. A significant rise in spike-specific TCR breadth and depth was observed after two AZD1222 doses relative to day 0 and relative to MenACWY recipients. The 56-69-year group was small, and its depth increase did not reach significance, likely because of low power. The vaccine-associated CD4 TCRs covered the entire spike protein, and the dominant responses fell in regions 160-218 and 743-854. No day 14 peak-response samples were available, so repertoires were characterized only after the peak T cell response.

The receptor comes from an adult in good health. Here the chain combines TRBV19 and TRBJ1-5; the best D guess is TRBD1, with 5 bases matching. The input for sequencing was peripheral blood, taken on day 0 of AZD1222 vaccination. CDR3 loop: CASSPGHDVVQPQHF. In nucleotides, the sequence is TGTGCCAGTAGTCCTGGACATGACGTCGTCCAGCCCCAGCATTTT.